The next 29 T cell receptor beta chains were all read from a single sample in a study of lymphopenia after photon versus proton radiotherapy. TCRdb's table, derived via immunoSEQ multiplex PCR, lists solely in-frame clones and lacks some. The sample lists about 65,000 clones, about 89% occurring once. The sequences come from peripheral blood, collected from a patient treated with proton-based radiotherapy. The receptors stem from a man older than 75 with esophageal cancer.

This chain links TRBV10-1 with TRBJ1-1; 8 bases are shared with TRBD1. The V segment lost 4 bases and the J segment 4 bases; nucleotides outside the gene matches: 5. This CDR3 is 14 amino acids long. CDR1 is WNHNN and CDR2 is SYGVQD in the germline V gene (reference sequence). The CDR3 DNA reads as TGCGCCAGCAGTGCCAGGGGGCGTCTCACTGAAGCTTTCTTT. This encodes CASSARGRLTEAFF.

This rearrangement joins TRBV19 to TRBJ2-6, with D uncertain. Germline V gene lookup returns CDR1 LNHDA and CDR2 SQIVND (reference sequence). This CDR3 has 16 amino acids. V was clipped by 2 bases and J by 0 bases, with 8 bases between them. CDR3 loop: CASSILPDSGANVLTF. The CDR3 DNA is TGTGCCAGTAGTATACTGCCGGACTCTGGGGCCAACGTCCTGACTTTC. The variable domain in full, completed from reference TRBV19 and TRBJ2-6, reads DGGITQSPKYLFRKEGQNVTLSCEQNLNHDAMYWYRQDPGQGLRLIYYSQIVNDFQKGDIAEGYSVSREKKESFPLTVTSAQKNPTAFYLCASSILPDSGANVLTFGAGSRLTVL.

The chain combines TRBV6-5 with TRBJ1-2; D call uncertain. Germline-derived CDR1 and CDR2 are MNHEY and SVGAGI. The V end lost 3 bases, the J end lost 7 bases, and 18 bases lay between the germline ends. The CDR3 length is 15 residues. Here the CDR3 reads CASSYFPGSFRGYTF. CDR3 nucleotide sequence: TGTGCCAGCAGTTATTTTCCGGGTTCCTTTCGTGGCTACACCTTC.

The chain joins TRBV29-1 to TRBJ2-1, with unresolved D. CDR3 length: 13 amino acids. Germline V gene lookup returns CDR1 SQVTM and CDR2 ANQGSEA. V lost 2 bases and J 6 bases, leaving 11 bases between the germline ends. CDR3 residues: CSVETFNGNEQFF. The CDR3 nucleotides read TGCAGCGTTGAAACTTTCAATGGCAATGAGCAGTTCTTC.

V gene TRBV7-2 combines with J gene TRBJ2-7; D is perhaps TRBD1 (6 bases). Germline V gene data show CDR1 as SGHTA and CDR2 as FQGNSA. The V and J ends lost 1 base and 4 bases respectively, with 14 bases between them. The CDR3 has 15 amino acids. As DNA, the CDR3 is TGTGCCAGCAGCTTAGGGGGGCAGGGTGTATACGAGCAGTACTTC. This codes for CASSLGGQGVYEQYF.

The chain combines TRBV2 with TRBJ2-1; TRBD1 might be the D (6 bases). This CDR3 has 14 amino acids. Germline-derived CDR1 and CDR2 are SNHLY and FYNNEI. V was cut by 2 bases and J by 14 bases, with 19 bases left in between. For the CDR3, the DNA is TGTGCCAGCAGTGAAAGGAGTGGGACAAGCAAGAAGTTCTTC. Residues: CASSERSGTSKKFF.

The chain couples TRBV2 to TRBJ1-6; a weak D match, TRBD1 (5 bases). CDR1 is SNHLY and CDR2 is FYNNEI in the germline V gene. This CDR3 has 16 amino acids. V dropped 8 bases and J dropped 6 bases, with 20 bases sitting between them. The CDR3 protein is CASLGTASFFNSPLHF. CDR3 DNA: TGTGCCAGCCTCGGGACGGCGTCATTCTTTAATTCACCCCTCCACTTT.

The J gene is TRBJ1-1, the V gene TRBV11-3; 10 nucleotides agree with TRBD1. V lost 4 bases and J lost 5; bases outside the gene matches: 7. CDR1 is SGHNT and CDR2 is YENEEA in the germline V gene. CDR3 size: 15 residues. The CDR3 nucleotides read TGTGCCAGCAGCTCCTCCGGGACAGGGGAGACTGAAGCTTTCTTT. The encoded protein is CASSSSGTGETEAFF.

The chain joins TRBV9 to TRBJ2-1; TRBD1 aligns across 11 bases. Germline CDR1 is SGDLS and CDR2 is YYNGEE. V was clipped by 4 bases and J by 0 bases; unmatched bases: 3. CDR3 size: 16 residues. CDR3 residues: CASSPGTGGSYNEQFF. The CDR3 bases are TGTGCCAGCAGCCCCGGGACAGGGGGCTCCTACAATGAGCAGTTCTTC.

The V gene is TRBV29-1, the J gene TRBJ1-1, with D possibly being TRBD1 (5 bases). The V end lost 6 bases, the J end lost 4 bases, and 12 bases lay between the germline ends. The germline V gene has CDR1 SQVTM and CDR2 ANQGSEA. The CDR3 totals 12 residues. CDR3 DNA sequence: TGCAGCGTGCATGACAGTGGCACTGAAGCTTTCTTT. Encoded protein: CSVHDSGTEAFF.

This sequence joins TRBV30 and TRBJ2-1; D call uncertain. The CDR3 length is 13 residues. With 1 base removed from V and 15 bases from J, the gap between germline ends came to 19 bases. Germline V CDR1 and CDR2: GTSNPN, SVGIG (reference sequence). The CDR3 spells CAWSEFASGRGFF. DNA of the CDR3: TGTGCCTGGAGTGAATTCGCTTCCGGGCGCGGGTTCTTC.

The chain couples TRBV7-9 to TRBJ1-3, with a weak D call TRBD1 (5 bases). Germline V gene sequence: CDR1 SEHNR, CDR2 FQNEAQ (reference sequence). CDR3 length: 15 amino acids. With 1 base removed from V and 3 bases from J, the gap between germline ends came to 10 bases. The CDR3 sequence: CASSLVAGLGNTIYF. The CDR3 DNA is TGTGCCAGCAGCTTAGTAGCGGGGCTTGGAAACACCATATATTTT.

The chain recombines TRBV7-2 with TRBJ2-7; no clear D. V was trimmed by 1 base and J by 6 bases, leaving 16 bases between them. The germline CDR1 and CDR2 sequences are SGHTA and FQGNSA. The CDR3 sequence is 15 residues long. CDR3 residues: CASSLVHGRLPEQYF. As DNA, the CDR3 is TGTGCCAGCAGCTTAGTGCATGGACGCCTTCCCGAGCAGTACTTC. The full variable domain, in which reference TRBV7-2 and TRBJ2-7 provide the parts outside the CDR3, is GAGVSQSPSNKVTEKGKDVELRCDPISGHTALYWYRQSLGQGLEFLIYFQGNSAPDKSGLPSDRFSAERTGGSVSTLTIQRTQQEDSAVYLCASSLVHGRLPEQYFGPGTRLTVT.

The rearrangement uses TRBV7-2 and TRBJ2-3; TRBD2 agrees at 8 bases. V shed 3 bases, J shed 6 bases, and the junction held 11 bases outside the gene matches. Germline V gene sequence: CDR1 SGHTA, CDR2 FQGNSA. This CDR3 comprises 16 residues. The CDR3 here is CASSFLRGAPGDTQYF. In nucleotides, the CDR3 is TGTGCCAGCAGCTTCTTGCGGGGGGCCCCCGGGGATACGCAGTATTTT. Full variable domain (rest looked up from reference TRBV7-2 and TRBJ2-3): GAGVSQSPSNKVTEKGKDVELRCDPISGHTALYWYRQSLGQGLEFLIYFQGNSAPDKSGLPSDRFSAERTGGSVSTLTIQRTQQEDSAVYLCASSFLRGAPGDTQYFGPGTRLTVL.

This clone was detected once. The V and J genes are TRBV7-8 and TRBJ2-1, with D uncertain. CDR3 length equals 14 residues. Germline lookup yields CDR1 SGHVS and CDR2 FQNEAQ. V was cut by 4 bases and J by 4 bases, with 11 bases left in between. CDR3 sequence reads: CASSSRPSYNEQFF. The DNA of the CDR3 is TGTGCCAGCAGCTCGAGACCCTCATACAATGAGCAGTTCTTC.

The chain combines TRBV25-1 with TRBJ2-2; TRBD1 matches 11 bases. Germline lookup yields CDR1 MGHDK and CDR2 SYGVNS. The CDR3 has 14 residues. Trimming removed 6 bases from V and 7 bases from J; junction bases left unmatched: 4. The CDR3, as DNA: TGTGCCAGCAGGGACAGGGGGCTAAACGGGGAGCTGTTTTTT. Translating it yields CASRDRGLNGELFF. Complete variable domain (other parts from reference TRBV25-1 and TRBJ2-2): EADIYQTPRYLVIGTGKKITLECSQTMGHDKMYWYQQDPGMELHLIHYSYGVNSTEKGDLSSESTVSRIRTEHFPLTLESARPSHTSQYLCASRDRGLNGELFFGEGSRLTVL.

This chain links TRBV11-2 with TRBJ2-2; D unclear. The CDR3 spans 15 residues. The V and J ends lost 2 bases and 5 bases respectively, with 12 bases between them. CDR1 and CDR2 (germline): SGHAT, FQNNGV. The CDR3 DNA follows: TGTGCCAGCAGCTTACGCAGGCTAGAGACCGGGGAGCTGTTTTTT. As protein: CASSLRRLETGELFF.

This chain connects TRBV29-1 to TRBJ2-7; TRBD1 agrees at 9 bases. V lost 6 bases and J lost 5; bases outside the gene matches: 8. The CDR3 is 13 residues long. In germline, CDR1 is SQVTM, CDR2 ANQGSEA. The chain's CDR3 is CSVAGTGRHEQYF. DNA of the CDR3: TGCAGCGTCGCCGGGACAGGGCGTCACGAGCAGTACTTC.

This rearrangement joins TRBV4-3 to TRBJ2-7, with 7 bases matching TRBD1. Germline loops: CDR1 LGHNA, CDR2 YSLEER. This CDR3 comprises 14 residues. Losses at the gene ends were 4 bases for V and 10 bases for J; bases not matched to a gene: 13. The CDR3 DNA sequence: TGCGCCAGCAGCCTCGCCGGAAGGGACAGTCCTCAGTACTTC. It is translated as CASSLAGRDSPQYF.

The chain links TRBV7-6 to TRBJ2-7; D is unresolved. V gave up 3 bases and J gave up 2 bases, with 8 bases separating them. From germline, CDR1 is SGHVS and CDR2 FNYEAQ. CDR3 size: 13 residues. The CDR3 region is CASSFGRTYEQYF. CDR3 DNA: TGTGCCAGCAGCTTCGGCAGAACCTACGAGCAGTACTTC.

This chain connects TRBV10-3 to TRBJ2-7; 9 bases agree with TRBD2. There are 13 residues in the CDR3. V lost 10 bases and J lost 3; bases outside the gene matches: 7. Germline CDR1 is ENHRY and CDR2 is SYGVKD. This chain's CDR3 is CATGGGDVYEQYF. CDR3 nucleotide sequence: TGTGCCACAGGCGGGGGGGATGTCTACGAGCAGTACTTC.

The chain recombines TRBV13 with TRBJ2-3; no clear D. Germline CDR1 PRHDT, CDR2 FYEKMQ (reference sequence). This CDR3 spans 16 amino acids. The V end lost 5 bases, the J end lost 1 base, and 16 bases lay between the germline ends. The CDR3, as DNA: TGTGCCAGCAGCCACGTCGTAGCAGCCCGCACAGATACGCAGTATTTT. It is translated as CASSHVVAARTDTQYF.

The gene calls are TRBV5-6 and TRBJ1-5; TRBD1 matches 10 bases. V was pared by 4 bases and J by 7 bases, with 11 bases of the junction left unmatched. This CDR3 spans 16 amino acids. Germline V lookup: CDR1 SGHDT, CDR2 YYEEEE. CDR3 bases: TGTGCCAGCAGCCCCTCGGGACAGGGGATCTTGCAGCCCCAGCATTTT. It encodes CASSPSGQGILQPQHF.

The J gene is TRBJ2-5, the V gene TRBV7-9, with TRBD1 matching 7 bases. This CDR3 comprises 14 residues. CDR1 is SEHNR and CDR2 is FQNEAQ in the germline V gene (reference sequence). J was trimmed by 5 bases and V by 5 bases; bases with no gene match: 8. The chain's CDR3 is CASSQGDSRETQYF. CDR3 coding DNA: TGTGCCAGCAGCCAAGGGGACAGTAGGGAGACCCAGTACTTC.

V and J are TRBV7-9 and TRBJ1-4, with D possibly TRBD1 on 5 matching bases. This CDR3 region has 18 residues. Deletions cut 3 bases from V and 4 bases from J, with 21 bases between. In germline, CDR1 is SEHNR, CDR2 FQNEAQ (reference sequence). CDR3: CASSFRRPQGRDNEKLFF. CDR3 in DNA: TGTGCCAGCAGCTTTAGACGCCCTCAGGGAAGGGATAATGAAAAACTGTTTTTT.

The chain links TRBV7-2 to TRBJ2-6, with D possibly called TRBD1 or TRBD2 (6 bases each). In germline, CDR1 is SGHTA, CDR2 FQGNSA. The length of the CDR3 is 18 residues. The V end was cut by 1 base, the J end by 0 bases, with 13 bases between. The CDR3 sequence: CASSLGGGRGSGANVLTF. Here the CDR3 DNA reads TGTGCCAGCAGCTTAGGTGGGGGGCGAGGCTCTGGGGCCAACGTCCTGACTTTC.

The V call is TRBV18, the J call TRBJ2-7, with D maybe TRBD1 (6 bases). Deletions cut 3 bases from V and 7 bases from J, with 10 bases between. Per the germline V gene, CDR1 is KGHSH and CDR2 is LQKENI. This CDR3 has 12 amino acids. The CDR3 bases are TGTGCCAGCTCACCCGGGACAAGAGAGCAGTACTTC. Its translation: CASSPGTREQYF.

This clone came up once. The rearrangement uses TRBV6-5 and TRBJ2-1, with 12 bases identical to TRBD1. The CDR3 sequence is 15 residues long. V was clipped by 6 bases and J by 6 bases; unmatched bases: 6. Per the germline V gene, CDR1 is MNHEY and CDR2 is SVGAGI. Here the CDR3 DNA reads TGTGCCAGCAGCCACCGGGACAGGGGGCGCAATGAGCAGTTCTTC. It specifies CASSHRDRGRNEQFF.

The J gene is TRBJ2-7, the V gene TRBV28; 9 positions agree with TRBD1. The J segment lost 5 bases and the V segment lost 6 bases, leaving 14 bases of the junction unmatched. The CDR3 length is 16 residues. Looked up from germline, CDR1 is MDHEN and CDR2 is SYDVKM. The CDR3 nucleotides read TGTGCCAGCAGCAACCTACTGACAGGGGGAGGCGACGAGCAGTACTTC. Its translation: CASSNLLTGGGDEQYF.